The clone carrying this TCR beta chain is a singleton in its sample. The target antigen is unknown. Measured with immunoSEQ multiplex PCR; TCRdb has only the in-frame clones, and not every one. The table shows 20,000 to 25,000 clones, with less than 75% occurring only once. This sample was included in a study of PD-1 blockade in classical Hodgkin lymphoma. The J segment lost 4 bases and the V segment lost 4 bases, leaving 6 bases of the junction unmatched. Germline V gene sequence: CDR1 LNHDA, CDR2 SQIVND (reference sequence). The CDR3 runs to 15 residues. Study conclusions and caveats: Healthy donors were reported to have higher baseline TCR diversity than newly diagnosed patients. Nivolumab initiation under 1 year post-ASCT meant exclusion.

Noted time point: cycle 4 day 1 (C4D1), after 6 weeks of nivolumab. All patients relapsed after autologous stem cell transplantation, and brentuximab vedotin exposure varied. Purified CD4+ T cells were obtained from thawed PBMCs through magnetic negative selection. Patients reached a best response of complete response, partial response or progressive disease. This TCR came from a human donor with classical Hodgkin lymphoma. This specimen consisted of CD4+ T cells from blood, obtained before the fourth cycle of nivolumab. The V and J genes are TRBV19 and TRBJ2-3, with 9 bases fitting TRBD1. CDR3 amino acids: CASSKGTGRSDTQYF. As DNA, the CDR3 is TGTGCCAGTAGTAAAGGGACAGGGAGGTCAGATACGCAGTATTTT.